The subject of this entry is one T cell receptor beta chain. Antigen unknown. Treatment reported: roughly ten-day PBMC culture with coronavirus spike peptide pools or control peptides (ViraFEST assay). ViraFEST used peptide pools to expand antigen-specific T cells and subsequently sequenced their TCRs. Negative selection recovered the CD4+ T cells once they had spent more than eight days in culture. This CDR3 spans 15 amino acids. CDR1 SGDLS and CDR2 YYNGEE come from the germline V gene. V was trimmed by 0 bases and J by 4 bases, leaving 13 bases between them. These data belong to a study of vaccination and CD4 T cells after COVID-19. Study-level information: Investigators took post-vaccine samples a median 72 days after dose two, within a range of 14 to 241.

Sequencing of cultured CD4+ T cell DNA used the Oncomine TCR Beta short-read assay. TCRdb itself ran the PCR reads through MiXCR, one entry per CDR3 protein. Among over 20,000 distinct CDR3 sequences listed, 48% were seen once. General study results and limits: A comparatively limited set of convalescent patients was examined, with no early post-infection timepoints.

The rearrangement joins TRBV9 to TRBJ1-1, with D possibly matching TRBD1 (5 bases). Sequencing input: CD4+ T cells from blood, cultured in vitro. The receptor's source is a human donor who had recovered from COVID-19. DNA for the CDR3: TGTGCCAGCAGCGTAGACCCCCAGGGTAGCACTGAAGCTTTCTTT. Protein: CASSVDPQGSTEAFF.